These T cell receptor beta chains were read from a single sample in a study of T cell repertoires in cytomegalovirus infection. In TCRdb, the reads were re-called with MiXCR into one record per CDR3 protein. This table has about 300,000 distinct CDR3 sequences, more than 20% appearing once. Sequencing was performed on PBMCs. These receptors were obtained from a human donor in good health (CMV status not recorded). Some clones in this sample may be carry-over from other donors' samples. Both conserved end residues are part of each CDR3. D genes are given only for firm matches. The size of a clone is reported for some rows only, either as once, few or many, or as a class for expanded clones.

d_call	v_call	clone_size	j_call	cdr3_nt	cdr3_aa
TRBD1	TRBV7-9	many	TRBJ1-5	TGTGCCAGCAGCTTCGGACAGGGCGACATTCAGCCCCAGCATTTT	CASSFGQGDIQPQHF
TRBD2	TRBV20-1	few	TRBJ2-3	TGCAGTGCTAGAGATAGAATAGCGGGAGGACGAACGCAGTATTTT	CSARDRIAGGRTQYF
.	TRBV19	.	TRBJ1-1	TGTGCCAGTAGCAGAATCAGGCTCCTAGGCCGGAGCGACACTGAAGCTTTCTTT	CASSRIRLLGRSDTEAFF
.	TRBV7-2	.	TRBJ1-4	TGTGCCAGCAGCTTAGTTTGGGCAGGTCCCCGCGAACTGTTTTTT	CASSLVWAGPRELFF
.	TRBV7-2	many	TRBJ2-7	TGTGCCAGCAGCTACCGACACTACTACGAGCAGTACTTC	CASSYRHYYEQYF
.	TRBV7-6	.	TRBJ2-1	TGTGCCAGCAGCTTAGAACCCAGGGTCCCCAATGAGCAGTTCTTC	CASSLEPRVPNEQFF
.	TRBV7-2	many	TRBJ2-7	TGTGCCAGCAGCTTAGAAACGCTTAAGTACTTC	CASSLETLKYF
.	TRBV30	few	TRBJ2-2	TGTGCCTTCGGACGGACCGGGGAGCTGTTTTTT	CAFGRTGELFF
TRBD1	TRBV6-6	.	TRBJ2-7	TGTGCCACTAAACCTCGGGACAGGGCCTACGAGCAGTACTTC	CATKPRDRAYEQYF
.	TRBV11-2	.	TRBJ1-1	TGTGCCAGCAGCTTTGGGCAGGGATTCACTGAAGCTTTCTTT	CASSFGQGFTEAFF
TRBD2	TRBV11-2	.	TRBJ2-1	TGTGCCAGCAGCCACGGGGGTAGCGGGAGGACCTACAATGAGCAGTTCTTC	CASSHGGSGRTYNEQFF
.	TRBV29-1	few	TRBJ1-2	TGCAGCGTCATTACAGGGAACTATGGCTACACCTTC	CSVITGNYGYTF
TRBD2	TRBV6-5	many	TRBJ2-1	TGTGCCAGCAGTTACTTCTCGCCTAGCGGGAGTCGCTCCTACAATGAGCAGTTCTTC	CASSYFSPSGSRSYNEQFF
.	TRBV28	.	TRBJ1-2	TGTGCCAGCAGTTTGGGGGGCAAGGGCTACACCTTC	CASSLGGKGYTF
.	TRBV29-1	few	TRBJ2-7	TGCAGCGTTGAGGACGTAAACTACGAGCAGTACTTC	CSVEDVNYEQYF
.	TRBV6-8	.	TRBJ1-3	TGTGCCAGCAGGACCCGTAAGACAGCCTCTGGAAACACCATATATTTT	CASRTRKTASGNTIYF
TRBD2	TRBV7-9	many	TRBJ2-1	TGTGCCAGCAGCTCGCCCCTCGGGACTAGCGGGAGCGAGTACAATGAGCAGTTCTTC	CASSSPLGTSGSEYNEQFF
.	TRBV10-3	.	TRBJ2-7	TGTGCCATCAGTGTTGGCACCTACGAGCAGTACTTC	CAISVGTYEQYF
TRBD1	TRBV11-2	.	TRBJ2-2	TGTGCCAGCAGACTTGGGACAGGGGGCCCCGGGGAGCTGTTTTTT	CASRLGTGGPGELFF